This T cell receptor (beta chain) was observed in a study of graft-versus-host responses after intestinal transplantation. Study context: Isolated intestinal, liver-intestinal, or multivisceral transplants were what recipients had. Recipients were all induced with anti-thymocyte globulin, then given tacrolimus and steroids for around three years.

Concerning this clone itself: Its antigen is unidentified.

The table came from immunoSEQ multiplex PCR; TCRdb's copy has only in-frame clones and leaves some out. The profile shows around 100,000 clones, about 90% of them singletons. Study-level results: Recipient marrow held GvH clones, some first seen in ileum or blood. There was an association between peak levels of circulating GvH clones and early post-transplant HvG declines.

The CDR3 covers 15 residues. The ends were cut back, 1 base at V and 2 bases at J, with 11 bases in the middle. Germline V gene sequence: CDR1 SGHRS, CDR2 YFSETQ. This material consisted of unstimulated CD4+ T cells sorted from spleen or lymph node cells, taken before transplant. The chain carries TRBV5-1 and TRBJ2-3; possibly TRBD2 for D (6 bases). This receptor was identified in a human donor who was the organ donor for an intestinal transplant. This chain's CDR3 is CASSLMGRDTDTQYF. The CDR3, as DNA: TGCGCCAGCAGCTTGATGGGGCGGGACACAGATACGCAGTATTTT. The entire variable domain, with the rest obtained from reference TRBV5-1 and TRBJ2-3, is as follows: KAGVTQTPRYLIKTRGQQVTLSCSPISGHRSVSWYQQTPGQGLQFLFEYFSETQRNKGNFPGRFSGRQFSNSRSEMNVSTLELGDSALYLCASSLMGRDTDTQYFGPGTRLTVL.